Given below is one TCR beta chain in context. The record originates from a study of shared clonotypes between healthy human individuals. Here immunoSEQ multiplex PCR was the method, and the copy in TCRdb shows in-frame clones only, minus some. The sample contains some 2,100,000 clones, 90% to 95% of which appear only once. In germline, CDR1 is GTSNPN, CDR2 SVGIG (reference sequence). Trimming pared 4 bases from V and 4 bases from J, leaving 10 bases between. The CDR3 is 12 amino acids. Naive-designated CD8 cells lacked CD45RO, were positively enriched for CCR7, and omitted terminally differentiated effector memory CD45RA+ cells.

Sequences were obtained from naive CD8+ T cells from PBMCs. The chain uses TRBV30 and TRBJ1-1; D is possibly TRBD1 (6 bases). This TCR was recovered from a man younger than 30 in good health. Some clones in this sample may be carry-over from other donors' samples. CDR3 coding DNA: TGTGCCTGGAAGGGGGTAGGCACTGAAGCTTTCTTT. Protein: CAWKGVGTEAFF.